This TCR beta chain appears in the sequencing data of a study of cytotoxic CD8 clonotypes in ibrutinib-treated CLL. Across the study: Of the patients, about 12 were relapsed/refractory, around 16 treatment-naive and 17 to 18 IGHV unmutated. Partial response was seen in approximately 24 patients and complete response in 2; after median around 69 months, about 15 stayed remitted, roughly twelve progressed.

V dropped 1 base and J dropped 5 bases, with 12 bases sitting between them. The CDR3 is 15 amino acids. CDR1 and CDR2 from the germline V gene are SEHNR and FQNEAQ (reference sequence). Overall study results and limits: Baseline clonality, higher than in age-matched healthy donors, tracked circulating CD8+ T-cell counts.

Profiled with immunoSEQ multiplex PCR; TCRdb holds only in-frame clones, not every one. The table includes over 250,000 clones, approximately 76% detected once. Concerning this clone: Its antigen is unknown.

This specimen was PBMCs, taken at disease progression, from a patient treated with ibrutinib. This TCR was sampled from a human donor with chronic lymphocytic leukemia. The chain employs TRBV7-9 and TRBJ2-1, with D possibly being TRBD1 (6 bases). The CDR3 reads CASSLGDTADNEQFF. For the CDR3, the DNA is TGTGCCAGCAGCTTAGGGGACACAGCAGACAATGAGCAGTTCTTC.